This entry lists 8 T cell receptor beta chains sequenced from one sample in a study of shared clonotypes between healthy human individuals. Only in-frame clones appear in the TCRdb table, and some are missing; sequencing was by immunoSEQ multiplex PCR. The data show fewer than 850,000 clones, less than 95% seen once. Sequenced sample: memory CD8+ T cells from PBMCs. The subset is: CD45RO+ cells pooled with CCR7-negative TemRA cells. These receptors were obtained from a man aged 18 to 29 in good health. Some clones in this sample may be carry-over from other donors' samples.

In DNA form, the CDR3 reads TGTGCCAGCAGCTTAGTATTGGGGCAAAACAATGAGCAGTTCTTC. It translates to CASSLVLGQNNEQFF. The V call is TRBV7-9, the J call TRBJ2-1; D possibly corresponds to TRBD1 (5 bases). V gave up 1 base and J gave up 5 bases, with 12 bases separating them. The CDR3 is made up of 15 amino acids. Per germline, CDR1 SEHNR and CDR2 FQNEAQ (reference sequence).

The chain has TRBV15 and TRBJ2-1; D may be TRBD1 (5 bases). Trimming took 5 bases from V and 9 from J, leaving 17 bases between them. The CDR3 totals 14 residues. The germline gives CDR1 LNHNV, CDR2 YYDKDF (reference sequence). CDR3 sequence reads: CATSARAPSGEQFF. The CDR3 nucleotides read TGTGCCACCAGCGCCAGGGCTCCGAGTGGTGAGCAGTTCTTC.

The rearrangement joins TRBV2 to TRBJ1-2, with TRBD1 identical over 11 bases. The CDR3 sequence is 16 residues long. Germline loops: CDR1 SNHLY, CDR2 FYNNEI. The ends lost 2 bases at V and 8 bases at J; junction bases unmatched: 10. This CDR3 reads CASSELFRTGGMGYTF. In DNA, the CDR3 is TGTGCCAGCAGTGAATTGTTCAGGACAGGGGGCATGGGCTACACCTTC.

V is TRBV28 and J is TRBJ2-3; 12 bases line up with TRBD2. The CDR3 loop spans 16 amino acids. The trim removed 4 bases at V and 6 bases at J, leaving 8 bases unmatched. CDR1 is MDHEN and CDR2 is SYDVKM in the germline V gene. The DNA of the CDR3 is TGTGCCAGCAGTTCCTCTAGCGGGAGGGGCCGTGATACGCAGTATTTT. Translated: CASSSSSGRGRDTQYF.

The rearrangement uses TRBV27 and TRBJ2-7; 8 bases agree with TRBD2. Germline V CDR1 and CDR2: MNHEY, SMNVEV (reference sequence). This CDR3 is 13 amino acids long. Trimming removed 8 bases from V and 3 bases from J; junction bases left unmatched: 6. The CDR3 reads CASSSGSFYEQYF. The CDR3 DNA is TGTGCCAGCTCCAGCGGGAGTTTCTACGAGCAGTACTTC.

This clone was picked up a small number of times. V gene TRBV4-3 combines with J gene TRBJ2-4; no reliable D call. There are 14 residues in the CDR3. V lost 1 base and J 3 bases, leaving 7 bases between the germline ends. The germline V gene encodes CDR1 LGHNA and CDR2 YSLEER. In DNA, the CDR3 is TGCGCCAGCAGCCAAGCCGCCTACAAAAACATTCAGTACTTC. Its protein is CASSQAAYKNIQYF.

Only one count was recorded for this clone. The chain uses TRBV14 and TRBJ2-2, with D possibly TRBD2 on 5 matching bases. This CDR3 comprises 14 residues. Trimming removed 4 bases at V and 2 bases at J, with 8 bases between. Germline CDR1 and CDR2: SGHDN and FVKESK. The CDR3 sequence: CASSLRVNTGELFF. The CDR3 bases are TGTGCCAGCAGCCTGCGGGTTAACACCGGGGAGCTGTTTTTT.

V and J are TRBV4-3 and TRBJ1-4; D not certain. The V gene's germline CDR1 is LGHNA and CDR2 YSLEER. V was clipped by 4 bases and J by 2 bases, with 14 bases between them. The CDR3 runs to 16 residues. The CDR3 region has the DNA TGCGCCAGCAGCCCCAGCGGGCCGGGGACTAATGAAAAACTGTTTTTT. This codes for CASSPSGPGTNEKLFF.